One and the same sample provided the 20 T cell receptor beta chains below, sequenced in a study of CD8 T cells in ankylosing spondylitis. Each CDR3 protein is one row after TCRdb ran MiXCR on the 5' RACE reads. Counted here are more than 200,000 distinct CDR3 sequences, 20% to 30% occurring once; the ten biggest clones make up 0.6% to 0.75%. Sequences were obtained from blood, either unsorted or a sorted T cell fraction (not recorded which). Receptors originate from a male donor with ankylosing spondylitis or in good health (not recorded which).

This chain joins TRBV12-3 or TRBV12-4 and TRBJ2-1; D not resolved. Trimming removed 4 bases from V and 2 bases from J, with 6 bases in between. The CDR3 runs 13 residues. CDR3 sequence reads: CASSSAPYNEQFF. CDR3 DNA sequence: TGTGCCAGCAGTTCGGCACCCTACAATGAGCAGTTCTTC.

This sequence joins TRBV6-1 and TRBJ2-3, with 10 bases that match TRBD1. Per germline, CDR1 MNHNS and CDR2 SASEGT. This CDR3 is built from 14 residues. Trimming at V came to 0 bases and at J to 14 bases, leaving 8 bases not matched to a gene. In nucleotides, the CDR3 is TGTGCCAGCAGTGAAGCGCTTCAGGGACAGGGGAGGTATTTT. Translating it yields CASSEALQGQGRYF.

This chain connects TRBV20-1 to TRBJ2-1; possibly TRBD1 for D (8 bases). Germline V gives CDR1 DFQATT, CDR2 SNEGSKA (reference sequence). V was trimmed by 4 bases and J by 2 bases, leaving 12 bases between them. This CDR3 comprises 14 residues. The DNA for the CDR3 is TGCAGTGCTAACAGGGGGGGGGCCTACAATGAGCAGTTCTTC. This gives the protein CSANRGGAYNEQFF.

This chain connects TRBV6-1 to TRBJ2-1; 11 nucleotides align to TRBD2. V shed 5 bases and J 6 bases; nucleotides not matched to a gene: 12. This CDR3 is 17 amino acids long. Germline V gene sequence: CDR1 MNHNS, CDR2 SASEGT. The CDR3 sequence: CASSPVSASGGINEQFF. CDR3 nucleotides: TGTGCCAGCAGTCCCGTCTCGGCTAGCGGGGGGATCAATGAGCAGTTCTTC.

This clonotype showed up just a few times. The rearrangement links TRBV25-1 to TRBJ2-5; TRBD1 matches at 9 bases. Germline-derived CDR1 and CDR2 are MGHDK and SYGVNS. V was clipped by 5 bases and J by 4 bases; unmatched bases: 11. This CDR3 spans 16 amino acids. The CDR3 reads CASSPSPGQGGETQYF. In DNA, the CDR3 is TGTGCCAGCAGTCCTTCACCGGGACAGGGTGGAGAGACCCAGTACTTC.

In this sample, this clonotype turned up a few times. The chain recombines TRBV7-2 with TRBJ2-5; 10 positions agree with TRBD2. Per the germline V gene, CDR1 is SGHTA and CDR2 is FQGNSA. Losses at the gene ends were 1 base for V and 3 bases for J; bases not matched to a gene: 2. The CDR3 totals 15 residues. The CDR3 DNA reads as TGTGCCAGCAGCTTAGGAACTAGCGGGGAAGAGACCCAGTACTTC. Translating it yields CASSLGTSGEETQYF.

The V and J genes are TRBV5-5 and TRBJ2-5; TRBD2 might be the D (6 bases). The CDR3 totals 15 residues. The V end was cut by 4 bases, the J end by 4 bases, with 17 bases between. Per germline, CDR1 SGHKS and CDR2 YYEKEE (reference sequence). CDR3 amino acids: CASSRTAGTRETQYF. CDR3 nucleotide sequence: TGTGCCAGCAGCCGGACCGCGGGGACGAGAGAGACCCAGTACTTC.

This clonotype was seen more than once but under ten times. The chain combines TRBV20-1 with TRBJ2-7; 10 nucleotides align to TRBD1. With V trimmed by 6 bases and J by 6 bases, 11 bases remained unmatched. The V gene's germline CDR1 is DFQATT and CDR2 SNEGSKA (reference sequence). The CDR3 sequence is 14 residues long. This CDR3 reads CSASLGQGIIEQYF. The CDR3 DNA follows: TGCAGTGCCTCATTGGGACAGGGGATAATCGAGCAGTACTTC.

V usage is TRBV12-3 or TRBV12-4 and J usage is TRBJ2-7; 7 bases match TRBD1. The CDR3 sequence is 15 residues long. J gave up 1 base and V 5 bases, and 8 bases lay outside the gene matches. The CDR3 bases are TGTGCCAGCAGTCCCGGGACAGCCATTTCCTACGAGCAGTACTTC. Translating it yields CASSPGTAISYEQYF.

This clonotype was detected only a few times. The chain joins TRBV20-1 to TRBJ1-5, with TRBD1 matching 7 bases. The CDR3 extends over 15 amino acids. The trim removed 4 bases at V and 1 base at J, leaving 7 bases unmatched. Per the germline V gene, CDR1 is DFQATT and CDR2 is SNEGSKA (reference sequence). CDR3 nucleotide sequence: TGCAGTGCTATCGGACAGGTTGACAGCAATCAGCCCCAGCATTTT. Residues: CSAIGQVDSNQPQHF.

The J gene is TRBJ2-6, the V gene TRBV12-3 or TRBV12-4; D uncertain. The CDR3 is made up of 15 amino acids. The germline V and J ends were trimmed by 6 bases and 4 bases, with 13 bases remaining between them. In DNA form, the CDR3 reads TGTGCCAGCAGCCCGACCGCGCGAGGGGCCAACGTCCTGACTTTC. Residues: CASSPTARGANVLTF.

This sequence joins TRBV2 and TRBJ2-7, with 7 positions matching TRBD1. Per germline, CDR1 SNHLY and CDR2 FYNNEI. The CDR3 runs to 14 residues. J was trimmed by 3 bases and V by 6 bases; bases with no gene match: 8. The CDR3 spells CASRGQPNLYEQYF. CDR3 coding DNA: TGTGCCAGCAGGGGACAGCCTAACCTCTACGAGCAGTACTTC.

The chain links TRBV5-1 to TRBJ1-1, with 7 bases aligning to TRBD1. In germline, CDR1 is SGHRS, CDR2 YFSETQ. The CDR3 loop spans 14 amino acids. The V segment lost 4 bases and the J segment 0 bases; nucleotides outside the gene matches: 3. The CDR3 nucleotides are TGCGCCAGCAGCATGACAGGGTTGAACACTGAAGCTTTCTTT. Amino acids: CASSMTGLNTEAFF.

A few counts support this clonotype. The genes are TRBV15 and TRBJ2-7, with D possibly being TRBD1 (6 bases). Trimming removed 1 base at V and 6 bases at J, with 10 bases between. The CDR3 consists of 13 residues. CDR1 LNHNV and CDR2 YYDKDF come from the germline V gene (reference sequence). The CDR3 reads CATSRVGTSEQYF. The CDR3 coding sequence is TGTGCCACCAGCAGAGTAGGGACATCCGAGCAGTACTTC.

In this sample, this clonotype turned up many times. The rearrangement joins TRBV4-1 to TRBJ2-3; possibly TRBD1 for D (6 bases). The CDR3 extends over 15 amino acids. Trimming removed 0 bases at V and 7 bases at J, with 14 bases between. Germline values: CDR1 MGHRA, CDR2 YSYEKL. In DNA, the CDR3 is TGCGCCAGCAGCCAAGATTTAGCAGGGGCAAATACGCAGTATTTT. This sequence encodes CASSQDLAGANTQYF.

This clonotype was detected once. One end of the junction varies from germline; a read error may be responsible. The chain has TRBV7-7 and TRBJ2-1; possibly TRBD2 for D (6 bases). Germline assignment: CDR1 SSHAT and CDR2 FNYEAQ (reference sequence). The CDR3 is 15 residues long. CDR3 coding DNA: TGTGCTAGCAGCTTAGGAGGGACGGACTACAATGAGCAGTTCTTC. This encodes CASSLGGTDYNEQFF.

The table lists this clonotype with a few counts. The rearrangement links TRBV29-1 to TRBJ2-3, with D uncertain. Trimming cost V 2 bases and J 2 bases, with 11 bases left between them. CDR3 length equals 14 residues. Germline V gives CDR1 SQVTM, CDR2 ANQGSEA. Written as DNA, the CDR3 is TGCAGCGTTGAAAGGCATCTCGCCACAGATACGCAGTATTTT. It is translated as CSVERHLATDTQYF.

This clonotype was counted a few times. The chain employs TRBV20-1 and TRBJ2-1; 11 bases are shared with TRBD1. Germline loops: CDR1 DFQATT, CDR2 SNEGSKA (reference sequence). V was pared by 6 bases and J by 6 bases, with 7 bases of the junction left unmatched. The CDR3 runs 14 residues. CDR3 coding DNA: TGCAGTGCCTCCGGGACAGGGGGAAGCAATGAGCAGTTCTTC. Protein sequence: CSASGTGGSNEQFF.

This clonotype was seen a few times. The J gene is TRBJ2-7, the V gene TRBV20-1; D may match TRBD1 or TRBD2 (5 bases each). This CDR3 spans 15 amino acids. V was clipped by 0 bases and J by 2 bases, with 14 bases between them. Germline V lookup: CDR1 DFQATT, CDR2 SNEGSKA (reference sequence). The CDR3 bases are TGCAGTGCTAGAGACCCCGGGACGCAGGCCTACGAGCAGTACTTC. Translating gives CSARDPGTQAYEQYF.

In its sample, this clonotype was seen many times. The rearrangement links TRBV20-1 to TRBJ1-5, with D maybe TRBD1 (6 bases). V lost 8 bases and J lost 1, with 12 bases in between. Germline CDR1 is DFQATT and CDR2 is SNEGSKA (reference sequence). This CDR3 region has 13 residues. The CDR3 nucleotides are TGCAGTCTAAGGAGGGGGAGCAATCAGCCCCAGCATTTT. It encodes CSLRRGSNQPQHF.